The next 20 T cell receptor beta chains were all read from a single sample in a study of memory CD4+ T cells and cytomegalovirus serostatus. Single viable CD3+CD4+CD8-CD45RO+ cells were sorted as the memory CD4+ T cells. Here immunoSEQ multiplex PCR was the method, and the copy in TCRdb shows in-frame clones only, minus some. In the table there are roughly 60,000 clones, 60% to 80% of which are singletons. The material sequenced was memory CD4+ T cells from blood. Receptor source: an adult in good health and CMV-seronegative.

The CDR3 DNA follows: TGTGCCAGCAGCTTAGGGGGCTCTACAGGGGGCTATGGCTACACCTTC. Its translation is CASSLGGSTGGYGYTF. J is TRBJ1-2 and V is TRBV7-2, with 8 nucleotides matching TRBD1. V lost 1 base to trimming and J lost 4 bases; unmatched junction nucleotides: 8. This CDR3 is 16 amino acids long. Germline V gives CDR1 SGHTA, CDR2 FQGNSA.

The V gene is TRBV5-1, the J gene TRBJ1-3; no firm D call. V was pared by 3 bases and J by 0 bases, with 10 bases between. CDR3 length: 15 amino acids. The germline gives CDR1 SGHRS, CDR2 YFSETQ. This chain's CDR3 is CASSSSGDSGNTIYF. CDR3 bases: TGCGCCAGCAGCTCATCCGGGGACTCTGGAAACACCATATATTTT.

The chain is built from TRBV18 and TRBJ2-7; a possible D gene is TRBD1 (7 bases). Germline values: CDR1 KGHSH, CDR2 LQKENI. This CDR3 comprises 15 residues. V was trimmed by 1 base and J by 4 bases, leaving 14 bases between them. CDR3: CASSPLRDRVYEQYF. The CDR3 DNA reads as TGTGCCAGCTCACCACTGCGGGACAGAGTGTACGAGCAGTACTTC.

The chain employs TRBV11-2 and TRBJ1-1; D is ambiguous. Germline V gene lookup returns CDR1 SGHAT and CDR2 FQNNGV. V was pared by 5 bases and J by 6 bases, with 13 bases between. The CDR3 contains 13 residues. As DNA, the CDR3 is TGTGCCAGCAGCGGAAGGGTTAAGGCTGAAGCTTTCTTT. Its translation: CASSGRVKAEAFF.

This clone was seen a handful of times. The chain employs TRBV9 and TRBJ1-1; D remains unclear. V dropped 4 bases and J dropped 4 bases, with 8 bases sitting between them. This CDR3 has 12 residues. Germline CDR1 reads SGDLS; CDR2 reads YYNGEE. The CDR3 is CASSLPGTEAFF. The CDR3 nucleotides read TGTGCCAGCAGCCTACCCGGCACTGAAGCTTTCTTT.

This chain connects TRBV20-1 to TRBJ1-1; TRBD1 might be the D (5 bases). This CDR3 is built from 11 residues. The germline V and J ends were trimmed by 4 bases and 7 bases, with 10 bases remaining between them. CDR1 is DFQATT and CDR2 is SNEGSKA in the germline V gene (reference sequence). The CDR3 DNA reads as TGCAGTGCTACCCAGGGCGGTGAAGCTTTCTTT. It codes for CSATQGGEAFF.

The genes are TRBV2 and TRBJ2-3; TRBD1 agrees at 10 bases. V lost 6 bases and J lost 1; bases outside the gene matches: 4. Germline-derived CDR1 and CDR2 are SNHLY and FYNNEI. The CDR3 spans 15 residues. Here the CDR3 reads CASRDGTGGTDTQYF. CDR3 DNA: TGTGCCAGCAGGGACGGGACAGGGGGCACAGATACGCAGTATTTT.

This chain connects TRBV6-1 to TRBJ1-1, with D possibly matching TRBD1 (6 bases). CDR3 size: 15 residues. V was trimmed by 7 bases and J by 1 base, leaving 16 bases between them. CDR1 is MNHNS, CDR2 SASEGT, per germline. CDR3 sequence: CASTPPRGRNTEAFF. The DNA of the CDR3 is TGTGCCAGCACCCCACCCAGGGGTAGGAACACTGAAGCTTTCTTT.

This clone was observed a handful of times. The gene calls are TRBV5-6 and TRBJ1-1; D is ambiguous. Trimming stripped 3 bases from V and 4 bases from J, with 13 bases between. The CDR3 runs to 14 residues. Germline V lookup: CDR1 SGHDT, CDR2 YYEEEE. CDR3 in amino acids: CASSSIPLSTEAFF. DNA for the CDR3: TGTGCCAGCAGCTCAATCCCACTCAGCACTGAAGCTTTCTTT.

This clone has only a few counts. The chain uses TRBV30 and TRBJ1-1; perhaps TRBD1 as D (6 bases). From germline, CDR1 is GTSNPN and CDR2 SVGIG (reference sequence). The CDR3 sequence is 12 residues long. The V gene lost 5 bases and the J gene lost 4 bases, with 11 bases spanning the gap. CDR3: CAWHRVGTEAFF. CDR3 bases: TGTGCCTGGCACAGGGTGGGCACTGAAGCTTTCTTT.

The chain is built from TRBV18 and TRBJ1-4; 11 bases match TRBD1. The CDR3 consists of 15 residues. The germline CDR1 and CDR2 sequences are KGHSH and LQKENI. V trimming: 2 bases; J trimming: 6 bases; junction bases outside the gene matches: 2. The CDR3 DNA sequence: TGTGCCAGCTCACCATTGGGACAGGGGGATGAAAAACTGTTTTTT. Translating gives CASSPLGQGDEKLFF. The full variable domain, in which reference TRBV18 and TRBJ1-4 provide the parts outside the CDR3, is NAGVMQNPRHLVRRRGQEARLRCSPMKGHSHVYWYRQLPEEGLKFMVYLQKENIIDESGMPKERFSAEFPKEGPSILRIQQVVRGDSAAYFCASSPLGQGDEKLFFGSGTQLSVL.

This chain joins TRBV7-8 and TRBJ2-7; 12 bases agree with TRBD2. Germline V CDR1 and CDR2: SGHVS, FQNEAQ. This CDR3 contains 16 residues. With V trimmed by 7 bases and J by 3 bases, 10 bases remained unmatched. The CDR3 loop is CASIGPRTSGIYEQYF. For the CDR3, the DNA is TGTGCCAGCATAGGGCCCCGGACTAGCGGGATCTACGAGCAGTACTTC. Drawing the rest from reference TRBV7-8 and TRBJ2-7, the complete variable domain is GAGVSQSPRYKVAKRGQDVALRCDPISGHVSLFWYQQALGQGPEFLTYFQNEAQLDKSGLPSDRFFAERPEGSVSTLKIQRTQQEDSAVYLCASIGPRTSGIYEQYFGPGTRLTVT.

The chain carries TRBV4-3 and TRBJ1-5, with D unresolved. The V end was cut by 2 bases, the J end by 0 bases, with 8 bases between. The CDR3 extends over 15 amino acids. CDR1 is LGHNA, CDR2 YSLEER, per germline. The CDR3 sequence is CASSQQRDSNQPQHF. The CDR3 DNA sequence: TGCGCCAGCAGCCAACAGCGAGATAGCAATCAGCCCCAGCATTTT.

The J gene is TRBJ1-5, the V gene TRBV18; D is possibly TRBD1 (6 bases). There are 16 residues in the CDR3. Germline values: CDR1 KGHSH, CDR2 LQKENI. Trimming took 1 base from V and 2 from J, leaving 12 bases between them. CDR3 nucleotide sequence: TGTGCCAGCTCACCACTAGGGGGGCAGGGCAATCAGCCCCAGCATTTT. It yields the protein CASSPLGGQGNQPQHF.

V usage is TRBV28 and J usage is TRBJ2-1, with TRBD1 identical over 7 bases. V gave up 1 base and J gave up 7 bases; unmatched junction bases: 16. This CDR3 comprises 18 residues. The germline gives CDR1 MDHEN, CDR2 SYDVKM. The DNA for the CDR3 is TGTGCCAGCAGTTTATTATCTTACAGGGGCAACGCCATTAATGAGCAGTTCTTC. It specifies CASSLLSYRGNAINEQFF.

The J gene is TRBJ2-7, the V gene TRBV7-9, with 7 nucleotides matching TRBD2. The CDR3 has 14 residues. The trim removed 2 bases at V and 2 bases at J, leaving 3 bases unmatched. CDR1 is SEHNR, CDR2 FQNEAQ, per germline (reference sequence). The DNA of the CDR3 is TGTGCCAGCAGCTTAACGGCGGGGGCCTACGAGCAGTACTTC. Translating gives CASSLTAGAYEQYF.

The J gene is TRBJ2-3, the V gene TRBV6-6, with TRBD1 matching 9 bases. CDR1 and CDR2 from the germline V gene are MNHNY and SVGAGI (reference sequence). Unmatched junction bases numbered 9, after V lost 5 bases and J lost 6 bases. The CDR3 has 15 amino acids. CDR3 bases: TGTGCCAGCAGTGCGCCGGGACAGGGCTTCGATACGCAGTATTTT. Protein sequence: CASSAPGQGFDTQYF.

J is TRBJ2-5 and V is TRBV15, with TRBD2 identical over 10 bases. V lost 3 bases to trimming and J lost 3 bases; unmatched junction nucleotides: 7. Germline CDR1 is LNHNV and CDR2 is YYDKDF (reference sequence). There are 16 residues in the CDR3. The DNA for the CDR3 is TGTGCCACCAGCAGGAGTGCTAGCGGGGGTAAAGAGACCCAGTACTTC. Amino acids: CATSRSASGGKETQYF.

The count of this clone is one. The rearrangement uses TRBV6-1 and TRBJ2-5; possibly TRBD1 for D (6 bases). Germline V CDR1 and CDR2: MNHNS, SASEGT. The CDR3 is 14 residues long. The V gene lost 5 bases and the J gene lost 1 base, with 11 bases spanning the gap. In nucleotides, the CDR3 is TGTGCCAGCAGTCGCCGACAGGTCCAAGAGACCCAGTACTTC. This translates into CASSRRQVQETQYF.

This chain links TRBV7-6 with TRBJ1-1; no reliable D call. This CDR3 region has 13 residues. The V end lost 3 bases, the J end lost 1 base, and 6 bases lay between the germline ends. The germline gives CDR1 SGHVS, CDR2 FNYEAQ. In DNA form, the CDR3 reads TGTGCCAGCAGCTTTACGGCGAACACTGAAGCTTTCTTT. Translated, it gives CASSFTANTEAFF.